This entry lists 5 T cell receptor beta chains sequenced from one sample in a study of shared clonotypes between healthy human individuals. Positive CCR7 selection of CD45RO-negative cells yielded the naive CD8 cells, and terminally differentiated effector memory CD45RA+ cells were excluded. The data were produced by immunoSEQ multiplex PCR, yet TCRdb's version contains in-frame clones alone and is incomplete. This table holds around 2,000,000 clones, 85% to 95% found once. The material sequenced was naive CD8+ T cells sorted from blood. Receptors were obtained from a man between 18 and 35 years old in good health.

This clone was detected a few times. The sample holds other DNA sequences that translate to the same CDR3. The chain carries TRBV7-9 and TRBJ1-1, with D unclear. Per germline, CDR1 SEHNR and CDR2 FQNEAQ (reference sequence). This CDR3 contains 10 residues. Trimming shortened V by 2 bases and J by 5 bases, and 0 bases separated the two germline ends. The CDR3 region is CASSLTEAFF. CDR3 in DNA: TGTGCCAGCAGCTTAACTGAAGCTTTCTTT.

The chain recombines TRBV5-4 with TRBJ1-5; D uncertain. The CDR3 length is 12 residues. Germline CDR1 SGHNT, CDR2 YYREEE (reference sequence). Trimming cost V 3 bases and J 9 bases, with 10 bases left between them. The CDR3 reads CASSSEGGPQHF. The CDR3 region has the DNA TGTGCCAGCAGCTCCGAGGGAGGGCCCCAGCATTTT. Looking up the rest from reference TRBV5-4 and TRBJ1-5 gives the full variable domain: ETGVTQSPTHLIKTRGQQVTLRCSSQSGHNTVSWYQQALGQGPQFIFQYYREEENGRGNFPPRFSGLQFPNYSSELNVNALELDDSALYLCASSSEGGPQHFGDGTRLSIL.

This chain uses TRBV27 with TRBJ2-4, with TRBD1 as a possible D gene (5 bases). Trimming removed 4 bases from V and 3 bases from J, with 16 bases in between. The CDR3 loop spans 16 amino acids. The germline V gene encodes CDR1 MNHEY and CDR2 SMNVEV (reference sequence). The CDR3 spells CASSSIGVRGKNIQYF. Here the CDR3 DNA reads TGTGCCAGCAGTTCTATCGGAGTTAGGGGCAAAAACATTCAGTACTTC.

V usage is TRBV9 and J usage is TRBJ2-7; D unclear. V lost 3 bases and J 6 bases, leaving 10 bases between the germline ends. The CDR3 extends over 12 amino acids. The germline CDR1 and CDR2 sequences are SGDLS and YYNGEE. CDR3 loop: CASSGRIGEQYF. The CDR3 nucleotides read TGTGCCAGCAGCGGACGCATAGGCGAGCAGTACTTC.

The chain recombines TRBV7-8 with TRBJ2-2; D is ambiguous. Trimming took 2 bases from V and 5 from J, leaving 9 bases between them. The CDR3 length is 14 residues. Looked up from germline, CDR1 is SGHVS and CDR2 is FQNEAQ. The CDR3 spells CASSLYGDTGELFF. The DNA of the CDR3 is TGTGCCAGCAGCTTATATGGGGATACCGGGGAGCTGTTTTTT.